Presented here are 21 T cell receptor beta chains from one specimen sequenced in a study of T cell clonotyping in hematopoietic cell transplantation. Clones were read by immunoSEQ multiplex PCR, and TCRdb kept only the in-frame ones, dropping some. Among approximately 39,000 clones, roughly 94% were seen once, and the ten largest hold around 1.6%. As for time point: recipient sample about 28 days before transplant, after cytoreduction. The sample consisted of peripheral blood mononuclear cells, taken before stem cell transplant. Source of these receptors: a man aged 40-50 years with chronic myeloid leukemia. Some clones in this sample may be carry-over from other donors' samples.

The count of this clone is one. This chain uses TRBV7-8 with TRBJ2-5, with D possibly TRBD1 on 6 matching bases. The CDR3 is 16 amino acids. CDR1 and CDR2 (germline): SGHVS, FQNEAQ. V gave up 3 bases and J gave up 0 bases, with 14 bases separating them. The CDR3 region is CASSFADSLYQETQYF. The DNA for the CDR3 is TGTGCCAGCAGCTTTGCGGACAGCCTGTACCAAGAGACCCAGTACTTC.

The CDR3 is CSVEDKASTEAFF. As DNA, the CDR3 is TGCAGCGTTGAAGACAAGGCGAGCACTGAAGCTTTCTTT. The chain employs TRBV29-1 and TRBJ1-1; D not certain. Germline V gives CDR1 SQVTM, CDR2 ANQGSEA. V dropped 0 bases and J dropped 4 bases, with 9 bases sitting between them. The CDR3 totals 13 residues.

The chain links TRBV27 to TRBJ2-7; TRBD1 agrees at 10 bases. This CDR3 spans 15 amino acids. Unmatched junction bases numbered 8, after V lost 5 bases and J lost 4 bases. Germline values: CDR1 MNHEY, CDR2 SMNVEV (reference sequence). CDR3 nucleotides: TGTGCCAGCAGTCTACCCCGGGACAGGGGATACGAGCAGTACTTC. Amino acids: CASSLPRDRGYEQYF.

V usage is TRBV20-1 and J usage is TRBJ2-3; 7 nucleotides match TRBD1. Germline loops: CDR1 DFQATT, CDR2 SNEGSKA (reference sequence). The ends lost 5 bases at V and 7 bases at J; junction bases unmatched: 3. This CDR3 spans 11 amino acids. CDR3: CSAGDRYTQYF. For the CDR3, the DNA is TGCAGTGCTGGGGACAGATATACGCAGTATTTT.

The J gene is TRBJ2-7, the V gene TRBV7-8; the D is unclear. This CDR3 has 14 amino acids. The germline CDR1 and CDR2 sequences are SGHVS and FQNEAQ. V was trimmed by 6 bases and J by 4 bases, leaving 16 bases between them. The CDR3 DNA sequence: TGTGCCAGCAGTTATATCGGACGGATTTACGAGCAGTACTTC. This translates into CASSYIGRIYEQYF.

The chain is built from TRBV6-1 and TRBJ2-6, with D hard to call. The CDR3 totals 15 residues. The V end lost 9 bases, the J end lost 0 bases, and 12 bases lay between the germline ends. The V gene's germline CDR1 is MNHNS and CDR2 SASEGT. This chain's CDR3 is CASSTGNSGANVLTF. CDR3 nucleotides: TGTGCCAGTTCGACGGGCAACTCTGGGGCCAACGTCCTGACTTTC.

In DNA form, the CDR3 reads TGCGCCAGCAGCCCCCGACAGGGCAGGAGCACAGATACGCAGTATTTT. Translating it yields CASSPRQGRSTDTQYF. This rearrangement joins TRBV5-1 to TRBJ2-3, with 7 bases fitting TRBD1. V lost 4 bases, J lost 0 bases, and 8 bases stayed unmatched. From germline, CDR1 is SGHRS and CDR2 YFSETQ. CDR3 length: 16 residues.

The chain couples TRBV7-2 to TRBJ2-7, with TRBD2 matching 7 bases. V gave up 4 bases and J gave up 0 bases; unmatched junction bases: 3. The CDR3 loop spans 14 amino acids. The V gene's germline CDR1 is SGHTA and CDR2 FQGNSA. CDR3 residues: CASSSTSPSYEQYF. The CDR3 DNA is TGTGCCAGCAGCTCGACTAGCCCCTCCTACGAGCAGTACTTC.

V gene TRBV5-1 combines with J gene TRBJ2-3, with 14 bases fitting TRBD2. With 4 bases clipped from V and 5 bases from J, the junction kept 3 bases outside the gene matches. The CDR3 runs 15 residues. CDR1 is SGHRS and CDR2 is YFSETQ in the germline V gene. The CDR3 nucleotides read TGCGCCAGCAGCCTCGGGACTAGCGGGGGAGATACGCAGTATTTT. This codes for CASSLGTSGGDTQYF.

This chain joins TRBV7-6 and TRBJ2-7; 9 bases fit TRBD1. The V segment lost 4 bases and the J segment 5 bases; nucleotides outside the gene matches: 6. Germline V lookup: CDR1 SGHVS, CDR2 FNYEAQ. The CDR3 has 14 amino acids. The CDR3 reads CASSSRDRVDEQYF. In DNA form, the CDR3 reads TGTGCCAGCAGCTCCCGGGACAGGGTCGACGAGCAGTACTTC. The full variable domain, its missing parts supplied by reference TRBV7-6 and TRBJ2-7, is GAGVSQSPRYKVTKRGQDVALRCDPISGHVSLYWYRQALGQGPEFLTYFNYEAQQDKSGLPNDRFSAERPEGSISTLTIQRTEQRDSAMYRCASSSRDRVDEQYFGPGTRLTVT.

The chain joins TRBV14 to TRBJ1-1; D gene unclear. CDR1 SGHDN and CDR2 FVKESK come from the germline V gene. The length of the CDR3 is 13 residues. Trimming pared 4 bases from V and 0 bases from J, leaving 6 bases between. The CDR3 coding sequence is TGTGCCAGCAGCCGGACGGTGAACACTGAAGCTTTCTTT. It is translated as CASSRTVNTEAFF. The variable domain in full, with the rest retrieved from reference TRBV14 and TRBJ1-1, is EAGVTQFPSHSVIEKGQTVTLRCDPISGHDNLYWYRRVMGKEIKFLLHFVKESKQDESGMPNNRFLAERTGGTYSTLKVQPAELEDSGVYFCASSRTVNTEAFFGQGTRLTVV.

This chain uses TRBV9 with TRBJ1-1; tentatively, D is TRBD1 (6 bases). V was clipped by 3 bases and J by 1 base, with 10 bases between them. Germline loops: CDR1 SGDLS, CDR2 YYNGEE. This CDR3 comprises 14 residues. CDR3 DNA: TGTGCCAGCAGCGGTCAGACAGGGAACACTGAAGCTTTCTTT. Its translation is CASSGQTGNTEAFF.

The genes are TRBV6-6 and TRBJ2-2; 9 bases line up with TRBD1. The CDR3 covers 16 residues. CDR1 and CDR2 (germline): MNHNY, SVGAGI (reference sequence). J gave up 5 bases and V 7 bases, and 11 bases lay outside the gene matches. CDR3 DNA: TGTGCCAGCACCCCCCTAGGACAGGGGAAAACCGGGGAGCTGTTTTTT. Translating it yields CASTPLGQGKTGELFF.

This clone appeared a single time. The rearrangement links TRBV28 to TRBJ2-3; D may correspond to TRBD1 or TRBD2 (5 bases each). V lost 7 bases and J lost 1, with 12 bases in between. Per the germline V gene, CDR1 is MDHEN and CDR2 is SYDVKM. The CDR3 is 14 residues long. The CDR3 DNA reads as TGTGCCAGCATTAACCAGGGAGGCACAGATACGCAGTATTTT. The encoded protein is CASINQGGTDTQYF.

The chain couples TRBV7-2 to TRBJ1-5; D is ambiguous. CDR1 and CDR2 (germline): SGHTA, FQGNSA. This CDR3 spans 13 amino acids. V shed 5 bases and J shed 3 bases, with 8 bases lying between them. The CDR3 sequence is CASSPYTNQPQHF. CDR3 in DNA: TGTGCCAGCAGCCCTTATACCAATCAGCCCCAGCATTTT.

The genes are TRBV28 and TRBJ2-7; D not certain. CDR1 is MDHEN and CDR2 is SYDVKM in the germline V gene. The CDR3 contains 12 residues. The V end was cut by 6 bases, the J end by 1 base, with 7 bases between. The CDR3 sequence: CASSDESYEQYF. CDR3 bases: TGTGCCAGCAGCGATGAGTCCTACGAGCAGTACTTC.

V gene TRBV19 combines with J gene TRBJ1-5; 10 bases line up with TRBD1. The CDR3 is made up of 14 amino acids. V trimming: 6 bases; J trimming: 5 bases; junction bases outside the gene matches: 4. Germline V gene sequence: CDR1 LNHDA, CDR2 SQIVND (reference sequence). DNA for the CDR3: TGTGCCAGTAGCCCGGGACAGGGGCATCAGCCCCAGCATTTT. Protein sequence: CASSPGQGHQPQHF.

The chain carries TRBV10-3 and TRBJ2-6; possible D gene TRBD1, 6 bases. The V gene's germline CDR1 is ENHRY and CDR2 SYGVKD. Between the trimmed V and J ends, which lost 4 bases and 4 bases, there was a span of 11 bases. The length of the CDR3 is 15 residues. This CDR3 is CAISGSTGGANVLTF. The CDR3 DNA follows: TGTGCCATCAGTGGGTCGACAGGCGGGGCCAACGTCCTGACTTTC.

The chain couples TRBV6-1 to TRBJ2-7, with a tentative D call TRBD1 (6 bases). V was clipped by 4 bases and J by 4 bases, with 17 bases between them. The CDR3 loop spans 15 amino acids. The germline V gene encodes CDR1 MNHNS and CDR2 SASEGT. CDR3 in DNA: TGTGCCAGCAGTGCGCGACAGGCCTTTTCGTACGAGCAGTACTTC. It translates to CASSARQAFSYEQYF.

The chain employs TRBV30 and TRBJ1-5, with no clear D. Germline CDR1 and CDR2: GTSNPN and SVGIG (reference sequence). CDR3 length: 13 amino acids. The CDR3 region is CAVDKGVNQPQHF. CDR3 DNA: TGTGCGGTCGACAAGGGAGTTAATCAGCCCCAGCATTTT. Full variable domain (remainder filled in from reference TRBV30 and TRBJ1-5): SQTIHQWPATLVQPVGSPLSLECTVEGTSNPNLYWYRQAAGRGLQLLFYSVGIGQISSEVPQNLSASRPQDRQFILSSKKLLLSDSGFYLCAVDKGVNQPQHFGDGTRLSIL.

The chain recombines TRBV7-9 with TRBJ2-4; maybe TRBD2 (6 bases). CDR1 SEHNR and CDR2 FQNEAQ come from the germline V gene (reference sequence). This CDR3 is 18 amino acids long. The germline V and J ends were trimmed by 1 base and 2 bases, with 18 bases remaining between them. The CDR3 here is CASSLGPARAGSKNIQYF. The DNA of the CDR3 is TGTGCCAGCAGCTTAGGCCCGGCCAGGGCGGGGTCCAAAAACATTCAGTACTTC.